Sequencing of this T cell receptor (beta chain) was carried out in a study of cytomegalovirus exposure and HLA in healthy donors. On the study more broadly: The use of the same platform for the 90 to 150 validation repertoires and the roughly 730 first-cohort repertoires was reported by a later analysis.

Assay used: immunoSEQ multiplex PCR; TCRdb lists only in-frame clones, some missing. Of tens of thousands of clones in the sample, roughly 95% were seen once. Note on this clone: Its antigen is currently unknown.

Study findings and constraints: It was found in a later analysis that first-cohort TCR clusters tended to co-occur in the 90 to 150 validation repertoires.

Specimen: PBMCs. This receptor was identified in a man in his late teens or twenties in good health and CMV-seronegative.

In nucleotides, the CDR3 is TGTGCCACCAGCAGAGGCACTAGCGGCGGAAACAATGAGCAGTTCTTC. Translating it yields CATSRGTSGGNNEQFF. The rearrangement uses TRBV15 and TRBJ2-1; 8 bases align to TRBD2. V gave up 1 base and J gave up 5 bases; unmatched junction bases: 7. The CDR3 sequence is 16 residues long. CDR1 and CDR2 from the germline V gene are LNHNV and YYDKDF (reference sequence).